The T cell receptor (beta chain) described here comes from a study of control samples from healthy donors and cancer patients. The CDR3 contains 11 residues. Germline CDR1 is WSHSY and CDR2 is SAAADI. The V end was cut by 4 bases, the J end by 10 bases, with 7 bases between. TCRdb keeps only in-frame clones here, not all; method: immunoSEQ multiplex PCR. Among approximately 120,000 clones, more than 85% were seen once, and the ten largest hold under 20%. Sequencing was done on a sample of blood. This receptor was obtained from a woman aged 45-65 years in good health. The V and J genes are TRBV10-2 and TRBJ1-4, with TRBD1 as a possible D gene (5 bases). CDR3: CASSGGGKLFF. In nucleotides, the CDR3 is TGCGCCAGCAGTGGGGGGGGAAAACTGTTTTTT.